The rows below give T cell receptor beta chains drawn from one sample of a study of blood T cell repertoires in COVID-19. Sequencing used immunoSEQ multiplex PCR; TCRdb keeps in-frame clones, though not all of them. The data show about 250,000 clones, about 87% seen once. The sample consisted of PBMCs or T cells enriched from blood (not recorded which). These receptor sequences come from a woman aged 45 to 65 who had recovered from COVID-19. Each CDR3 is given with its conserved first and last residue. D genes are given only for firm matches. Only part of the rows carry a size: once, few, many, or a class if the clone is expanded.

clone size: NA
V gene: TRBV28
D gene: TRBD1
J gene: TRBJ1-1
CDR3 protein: CASRETGDTEAFF
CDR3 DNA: TGTGCCAGCAGAGAAACAGGGGACACTGAAGCTTTCTTT

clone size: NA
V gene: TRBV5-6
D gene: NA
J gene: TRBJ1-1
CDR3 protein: CASRLDRLNTEAFF
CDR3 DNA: TGTGCCAGCAGACTGGACAGATTGAACACTGAAGCTTTCTTT

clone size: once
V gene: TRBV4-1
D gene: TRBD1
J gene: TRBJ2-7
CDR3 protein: CASSQPPGQGSYEQYF
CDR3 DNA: TGCGCCAGCAGCCAACCCCCGGGACAGGGATCCTACGAGCAGTACTTC

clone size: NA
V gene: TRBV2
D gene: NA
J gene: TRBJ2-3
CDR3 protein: CASSDRAGGIGDTQYF
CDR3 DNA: TGTGCCAGCAGTGATAGGGCCGGGGGAATAGGAGATACGCAGTATTTT

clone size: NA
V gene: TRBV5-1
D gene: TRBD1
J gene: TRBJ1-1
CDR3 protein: CASSLDRGTGEAFF
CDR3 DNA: TGCGCCAGCAGCTTGGACAGGGGTACGGGTGAAGCTTTCTTT

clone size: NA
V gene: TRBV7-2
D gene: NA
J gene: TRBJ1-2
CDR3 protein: CASSLFVGQGYGYTF
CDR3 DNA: TGTGCCAGCAGCTTATTTGTCGGGCAGGGCTATGGCTACACCTTC

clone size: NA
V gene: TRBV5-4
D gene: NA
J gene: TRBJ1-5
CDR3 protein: CASSFLPDQPQHF
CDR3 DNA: TGTGCCAGCAGCTTTCTTCCCGATCAGCCCCAGCATTTT

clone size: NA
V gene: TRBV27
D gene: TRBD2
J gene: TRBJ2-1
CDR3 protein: CASSFSGVAGVMYEQFF
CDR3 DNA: TGTGCCAGCAGCTTCAGTGGTGTAGCGGGAGTGATGTATGAGCAGTTCTTC

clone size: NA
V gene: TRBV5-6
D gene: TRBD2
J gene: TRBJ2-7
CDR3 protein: CASSPRRTSGRREQYF
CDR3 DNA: TGTGCCAGCAGCCCCCGCCGGACTAGCGGGAGACGCGAGCAGTACTTC

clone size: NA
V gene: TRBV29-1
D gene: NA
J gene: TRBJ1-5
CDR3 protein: CSVAQGLNQPQHF
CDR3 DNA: TGCAGCGTTGCCCAGGGTCTAAATCAGCCCCAGCATTTT

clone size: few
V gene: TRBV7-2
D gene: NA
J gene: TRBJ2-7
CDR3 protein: CASSVGGGLSYEQYF
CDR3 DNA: TGTGCCAGCAGCGTAGGGGGGGGACTTTCCTACGAGCAGTACTTC

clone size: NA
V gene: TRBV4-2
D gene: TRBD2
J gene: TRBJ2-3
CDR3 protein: CASSHPRAGGLADTQYF
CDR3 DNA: TGTGCCAGCAGCCATCCCAGGGCGGGAGGGTTAGCAGATACGCAGTATTTT

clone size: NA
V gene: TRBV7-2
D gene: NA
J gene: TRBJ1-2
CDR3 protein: CASSYTGTGNYGYTF
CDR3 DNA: TGTGCCAGCAGCTACACGGGGACTGGGAACTATGGCTACACCTTC

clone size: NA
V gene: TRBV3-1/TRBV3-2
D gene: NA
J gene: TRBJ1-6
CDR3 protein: CASSLRQHNSPLHF
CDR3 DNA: TGTGCCAGCAGCCTCCGACAGCATAATTCACCCCTCCACTTT

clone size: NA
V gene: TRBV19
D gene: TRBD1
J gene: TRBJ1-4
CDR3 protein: CASSTIDRGEKLFF
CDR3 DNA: TGTGCCAGTAGTACAATCGACAGGGGTGAAAAACTGTTTTTT

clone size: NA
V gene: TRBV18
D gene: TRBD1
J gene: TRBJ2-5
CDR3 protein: CASSPGQGKETQYF
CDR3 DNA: TGTGCCAGCTCACCTGGACAGGGGAAAGAGACCCAGTACTTC

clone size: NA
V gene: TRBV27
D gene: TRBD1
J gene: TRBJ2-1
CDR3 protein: CASSSLRQGAHNEQFF
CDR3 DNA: TGTGCCAGCAGTTCCCTCCGACAGGGGGCCCACAATGAGCAGTTCTTC

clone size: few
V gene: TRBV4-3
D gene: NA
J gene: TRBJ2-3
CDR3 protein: CASSQDLAGTDTQYF
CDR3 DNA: TGCGCCAGCAGCCAAGATCTCGCGGGCACAGATACGCAGTATTTT

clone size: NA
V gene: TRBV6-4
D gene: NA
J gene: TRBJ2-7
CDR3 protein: CASRGDPGHKSYEQYF
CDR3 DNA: TGTGCCAGCAGGGGGGACCCGGGACATAAGTCCTACGAGCAGTACTTC

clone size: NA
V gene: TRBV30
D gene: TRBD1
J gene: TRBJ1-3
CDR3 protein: CAWSTSRTGFSGNTIYF
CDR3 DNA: TGTGCCTGGAGTACCTCCCGGACAGGGTTCTCTGGAAACACCATATATTTT

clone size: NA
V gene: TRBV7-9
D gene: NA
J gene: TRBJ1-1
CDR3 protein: CASSLSTGTTEAFF
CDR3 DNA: TGTGCCAGCAGCTTAAGCACGGGAACGACTGAAGCTTTCTTT

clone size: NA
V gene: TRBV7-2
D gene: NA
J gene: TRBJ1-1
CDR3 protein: CASSVIAGSNTEAFF
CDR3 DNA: TGTGCCAGCAGCGTTATCGCAGGGTCGAACACTGAAGCTTTCTTT

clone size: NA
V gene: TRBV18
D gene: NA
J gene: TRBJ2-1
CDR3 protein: CASSQQSSYNEQFF
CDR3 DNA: TGTGCCAGCTCACAACAGAGCTCCTACAATGAGCAGTTCTTC

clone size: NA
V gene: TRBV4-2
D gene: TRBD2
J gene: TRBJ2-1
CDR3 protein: CASSQDLAGDPNEQFF
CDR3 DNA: TGTGCCAGCAGCCAAGATCTAGCGGGGGATCCCAATGAGCAGTTCTTC

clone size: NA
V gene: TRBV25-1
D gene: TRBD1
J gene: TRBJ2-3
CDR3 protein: CASSGRRDRATDTQYF
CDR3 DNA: TGTGCCAGCAGTGGCCGCCGGGACAGGGCCACAGATACGCAGTATTTT

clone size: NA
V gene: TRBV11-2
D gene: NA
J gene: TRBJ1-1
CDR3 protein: CASSLDRGAAFF
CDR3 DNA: TGTGCCAGCAGCTTAGATCGGGGGGCGGCTTTCTTT

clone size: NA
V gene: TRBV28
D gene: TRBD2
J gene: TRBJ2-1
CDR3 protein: CASSLIPRTSGSPDEQFF
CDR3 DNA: TGTGCCAGCAGTCTGATTCCGAGGACTAGCGGGAGTCCCGATGAGCAGTTCTTC

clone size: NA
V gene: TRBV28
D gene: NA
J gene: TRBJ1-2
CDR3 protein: CASRGLAGSLPGYTF
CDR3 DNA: TGTGCCAGCAGGGGACTAGCGGGATCCCTCCCGGGCTACACCTTC

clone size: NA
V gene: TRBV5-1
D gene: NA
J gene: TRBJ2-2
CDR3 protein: CASSPTTNTGELFF
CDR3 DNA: TGCGCCAGCAGTCCGACTACGAACACCGGGGAGCTGTTTTTT

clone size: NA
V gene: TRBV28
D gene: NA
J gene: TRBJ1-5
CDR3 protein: CALGGGNQPQHF
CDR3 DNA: TGTGCCCTGGGGGGGGGCAATCAGCCCCAGCATTTT

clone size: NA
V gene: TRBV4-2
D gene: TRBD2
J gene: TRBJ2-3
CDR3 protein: CASSQEKEAGGPRDTQYF
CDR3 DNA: TGTGCCAGCAGCCAGGAGAAGGAAGCGGGAGGGCCGAGAGATACGCAGTATTTT

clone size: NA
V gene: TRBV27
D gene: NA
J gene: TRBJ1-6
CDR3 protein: CASSSGYEPLHF
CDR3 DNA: TGTGCCAGCAGTTCAGGCTATGAGCCCCTCCACTTT

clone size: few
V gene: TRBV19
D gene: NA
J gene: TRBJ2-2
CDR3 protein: CASTPQRGTGELFF
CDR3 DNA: TGTGCCAGTACCCCACAACGGGGGACCGGGGAGCTGTTTTTT

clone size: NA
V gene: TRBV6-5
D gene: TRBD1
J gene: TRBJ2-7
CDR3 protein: CASSLDRGRNEQYF
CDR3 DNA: TGTGCCAGCAGTCTTGACAGGGGTAGAAACGAGCAGTACTTC

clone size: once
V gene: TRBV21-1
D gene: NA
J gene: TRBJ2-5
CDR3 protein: CASSKFQANRGEVAQYF
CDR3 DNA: TGTGCCAGCAGCAAGTTTCAAGCGAACAGGGGAGAGGTGGCCCAGTACTTC

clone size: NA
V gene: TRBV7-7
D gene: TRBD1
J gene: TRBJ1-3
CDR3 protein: CASSWRQGPTGNTIYF
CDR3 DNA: TGTGCTAGCAGCTGGAGACAGGGCCCCACTGGAAACACCATATATTTT

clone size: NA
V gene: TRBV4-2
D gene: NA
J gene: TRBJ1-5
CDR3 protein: CASSQDRQPQHF
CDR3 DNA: TGTGCCAGCAGCCAAGATCGGCAGCCCCAGCATTTT